This T cell receptor beta chain was recorded in a study of T cell responses to AZD1222 COVID-19 vaccine. General study findings and limits: Compared with day 0, the breadth and depth of the Spike-specific TCR repertoire rose significantly after two doses of AZD1222. It was only after the peak T cell response that any repertoires were sampled.

This CDR3 comprises 14 residues. Trimming stripped 1 base from V and 6 bases from J, with 10 bases between. The germline gives CDR1 LGHDT, CDR2 YNNKEL (reference sequence). As regards this clone: Its matching antigen is unknown.

The repertoire was sequenced with immunoSEQ multiplex PCR; TCRdb's copy has only in-frame clones and lacks some. The data show approximately 150,000 clones, around 90% seen once. The TCR comes from an adult who received the AZD1222 COVID-19 vaccine. The chain recombines TRBV3-1 (or the pseudogene TRBV3-2) with TRBJ1-5; D may be TRBD1 (5 bases). Sequencing used peripheral blood, obtained 28 days after the second AZD1222 dose. The DNA for the CDR3 is TGTGCCAGCAGCCAAGGAGGGAGGGGTCAGCCCCAGCATTTT. The encoded protein is CASSQGGRGQPQHF.